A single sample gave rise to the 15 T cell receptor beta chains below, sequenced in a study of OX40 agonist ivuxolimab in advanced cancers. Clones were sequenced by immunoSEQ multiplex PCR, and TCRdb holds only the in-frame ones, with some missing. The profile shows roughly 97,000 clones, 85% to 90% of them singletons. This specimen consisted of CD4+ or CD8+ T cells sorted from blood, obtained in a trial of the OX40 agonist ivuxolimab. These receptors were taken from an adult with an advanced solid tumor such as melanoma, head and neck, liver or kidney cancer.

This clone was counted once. The CDR3 coding sequence is TGTGCCAGCTCTCGGGGGAAGAGGGCAGATACGCAGTATTTT. Its protein product is CASSRGKRADTQYF. This rearrangement joins TRBV18 to TRBJ2-3, with D perhaps matching TRBD2 (6 bases). Trimming left V 6 bases short and J 4 bases short, with 14 bases between. CDR3 size: 14 residues. CDR1 is KGHSH, CDR2 LQKENI, per germline. The variable domain in full, completed from reference TRBV18 and TRBJ2-3, reads NAGVMQNPRHLVRRRGQEARLRCSPMKGHSHVYWYRQLPEEGLKFMVYLQKENIIDESGMPKERFSAEFPKEGPSILRIQQVVRGDSAAYFCASSRGKRADTQYFGPGTRLTVL.

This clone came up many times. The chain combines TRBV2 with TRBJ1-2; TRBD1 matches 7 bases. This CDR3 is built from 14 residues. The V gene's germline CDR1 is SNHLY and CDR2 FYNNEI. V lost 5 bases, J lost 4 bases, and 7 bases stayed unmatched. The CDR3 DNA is TGTGCCAGCAGTCCGACAGGGCGGGGCTATGGCTACACCTTC. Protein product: CASSPTGRGYGYTF.

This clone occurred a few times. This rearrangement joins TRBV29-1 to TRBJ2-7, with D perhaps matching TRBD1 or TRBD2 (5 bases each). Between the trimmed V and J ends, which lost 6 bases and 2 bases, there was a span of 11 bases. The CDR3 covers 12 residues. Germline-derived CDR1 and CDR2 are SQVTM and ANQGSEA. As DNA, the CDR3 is TGCAGCGTCCGGGACGCCCCCTACGAGCAGTACTTC. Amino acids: CSVRDAPYEQYF.

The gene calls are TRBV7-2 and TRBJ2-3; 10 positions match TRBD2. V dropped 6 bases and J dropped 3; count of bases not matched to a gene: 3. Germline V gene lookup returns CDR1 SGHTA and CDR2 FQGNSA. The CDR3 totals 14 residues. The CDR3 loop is CASRAAGGTDTQYF. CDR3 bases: TGTGCCAGCAGAGCAGCGGGGGGGACAGATACGCAGTATTTT.

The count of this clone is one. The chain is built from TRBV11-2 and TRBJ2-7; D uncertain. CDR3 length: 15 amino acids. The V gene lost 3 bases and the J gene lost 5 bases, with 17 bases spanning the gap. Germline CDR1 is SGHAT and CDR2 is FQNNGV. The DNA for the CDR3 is TGTGCCAGCAGCTTCACCGACATATTTTACGACGAGCAGTACTTC. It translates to CASSFTDIFYDEQYF.

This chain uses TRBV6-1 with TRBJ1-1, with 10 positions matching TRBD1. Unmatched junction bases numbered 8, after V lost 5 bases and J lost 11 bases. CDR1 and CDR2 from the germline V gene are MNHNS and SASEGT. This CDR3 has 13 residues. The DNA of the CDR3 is TGTGCCAGCAGTCCGGGACAGGGGAATTTGGCTTTCTTT. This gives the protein CASSPGQGNLAFF.

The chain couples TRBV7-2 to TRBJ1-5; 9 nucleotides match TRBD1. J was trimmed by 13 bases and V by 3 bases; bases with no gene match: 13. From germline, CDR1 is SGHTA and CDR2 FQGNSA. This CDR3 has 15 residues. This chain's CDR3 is CASSFSGQGVTPQHF. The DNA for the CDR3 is TGTGCCAGCAGCTTTTCGGGACAGGGCGTGACGCCTCAGCATTTT. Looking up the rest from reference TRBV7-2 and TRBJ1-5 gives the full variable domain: GAGVSQSPSNKVTEKGKDVELRCDPISGHTALYWYRQSLGQGLEFLIYFQGNSAPDKSGLPSDRFSAERTGGSVSTLTIQRTQQEDSAVYLCASSFSGQGVTPQHFGDGTRLSIL.

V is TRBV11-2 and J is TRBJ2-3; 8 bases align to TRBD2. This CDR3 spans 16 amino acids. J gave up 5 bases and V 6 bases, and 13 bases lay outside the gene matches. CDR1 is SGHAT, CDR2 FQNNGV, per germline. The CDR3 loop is CASRAGRGLAGDTQYF. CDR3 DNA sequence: TGTGCCAGCAGGGCGGGTCGTGGTCTAGCGGGAGATACGCAGTATTTT.

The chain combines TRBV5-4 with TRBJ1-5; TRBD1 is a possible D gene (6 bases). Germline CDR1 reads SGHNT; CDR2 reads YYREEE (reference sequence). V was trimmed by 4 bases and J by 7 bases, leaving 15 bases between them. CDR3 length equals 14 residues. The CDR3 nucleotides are TGTGCCAGCAGCGCTCAGGGGTCACGCCAGCCCCAGCATTTT. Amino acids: CASSAQGSRQPQHF.

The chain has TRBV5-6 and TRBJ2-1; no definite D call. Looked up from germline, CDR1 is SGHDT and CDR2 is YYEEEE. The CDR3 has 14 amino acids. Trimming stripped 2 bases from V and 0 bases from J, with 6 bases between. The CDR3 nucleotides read TGTGCCAGCAGCTTCGGCTACTCCTACAATGAGCAGTTCTTC. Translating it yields CASSFGYSYNEQFF.

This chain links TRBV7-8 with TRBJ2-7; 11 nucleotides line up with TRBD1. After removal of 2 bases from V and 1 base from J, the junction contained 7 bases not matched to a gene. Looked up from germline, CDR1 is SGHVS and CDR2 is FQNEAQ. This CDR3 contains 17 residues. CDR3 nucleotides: TGTGCCAGCAGCTTAAGTAGAGGGACAGGGGGTTCCTACGAGCAGTACTTC. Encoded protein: CASSLSRGTGGSYEQYF.

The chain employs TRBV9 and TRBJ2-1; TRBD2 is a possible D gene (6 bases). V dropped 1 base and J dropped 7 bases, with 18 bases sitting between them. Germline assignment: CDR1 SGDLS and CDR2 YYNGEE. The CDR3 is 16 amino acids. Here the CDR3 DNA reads TGTGCCAGCAGCGTACATAGCGGCCAACTAGGGAATGAGCAGTTCTTC. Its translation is CASSVHSGQLGNEQFF.

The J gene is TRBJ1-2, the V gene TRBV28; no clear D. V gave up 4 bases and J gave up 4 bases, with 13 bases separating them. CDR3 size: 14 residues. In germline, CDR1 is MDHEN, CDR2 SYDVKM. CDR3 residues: CASSSNTGGYGYTF. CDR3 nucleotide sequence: TGTGCCAGCAGTTCTAACACCGGTGGCTATGGCTACACCTTC.

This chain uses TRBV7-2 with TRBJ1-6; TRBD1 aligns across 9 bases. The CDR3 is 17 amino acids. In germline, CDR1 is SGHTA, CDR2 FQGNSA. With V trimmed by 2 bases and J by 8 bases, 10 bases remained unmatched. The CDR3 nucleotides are TGTGCCAGCAGCTTACACGCCACAGGGGGCAATGATTCACCCCTCCACTTT. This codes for CASSLHATGGNDSPLHF. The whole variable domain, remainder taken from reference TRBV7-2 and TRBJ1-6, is GAGVSQSPSNKVTEKGKDVELRCDPISGHTALYWYRQSLGQGLEFLIYFQGNSAPDKSGLPSDRFSAERTGGSVSTLTIQRTQQEDSAVYLCASSLHATGGNDSPLHFGNGTRLTVT.

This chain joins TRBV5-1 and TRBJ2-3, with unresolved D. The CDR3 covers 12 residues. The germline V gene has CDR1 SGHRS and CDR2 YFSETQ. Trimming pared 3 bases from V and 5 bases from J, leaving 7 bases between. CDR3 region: CASSSSGDTQYF. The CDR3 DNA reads TGCGCCAGCAGCTCCTCGGGAGATACGCAGTATTTT.